These 24 T cell receptor beta chains originate from one sample sequenced in a study of radiation and T cells in renal cell carcinoma. TCRdb keeps only in-frame clones here, not all; method: immunoSEQ multiplex PCR. This table holds around 160,000 clones, about 87% found once. This sample's time point: baseline pretreatment blood. Regarding treatment: 15 Gy SBRT to primary tumor, nephrectomy 4 weeks later. Sequenced here: blood, sampled from a patient whose treatment included radiotherapy and nephrectomy. The receptor set was obtained from a woman between 65 and 79 years old with renal cell carcinoma.

The CDR3, as DNA: TGTGCCAGCACCCAACCATCGGGACAGGGACTCTATGGCTACACCTTC. Amino acids: CASTQPSGQGLYGYTF. The chain links TRBV6-6 to TRBJ1-2, with 9 bases matching TRBD1. This CDR3 comprises 16 residues. V lost 7 bases and J lost 4; bases outside the gene matches: 13. CDR1 and CDR2 (germline): MNHNY, SVGAGI (reference sequence).

This chain links TRBV7-2 with TRBJ2-3; D may be TRBD1 (5 bases). CDR3 length: 14 amino acids. Germline V gene data show CDR1 as SGHTA and CDR2 as FQGNSA. The ends were cut back, 5 bases at V and 2 bases at J, with 11 bases in the middle. The CDR3 sequence is CASSPRQFTDTQYF. DNA for the CDR3: TGTGCCAGCAGCCCCCGACAGTTCACAGATACGCAGTATTTT.

V is TRBV7-2 and J is TRBJ2-1, with D possibly being TRBD2 (6 bases). The germline V and J ends were trimmed by 1 base and 5 bases, with 12 bases remaining between them. CDR3 length: 15 residues. Germline loops: CDR1 SGHTA, CDR2 FQGNSA. This CDR3 reads CASSLVEGNNNEQFF. CDR3 nucleotide sequence: TGTGCCAGCAGCTTAGTGGAGGGGAACAACAATGAGCAGTTCTTC.

The chain couples TRBV19 to TRBJ1-2, with D perhaps matching TRBD1 (5 bases). Germline V gene sequence: CDR1 LNHDA, CDR2 SQIVND (reference sequence). The CDR3 totals 17 residues. V was shortened by 4 bases and J by 2 bases, with 20 bases between the two germline ends. CDR3 sequence (DNA): TGTGCCAGTAGTACCCAAACGAGGACATCTTGGAACTATGGCTACACCTTC. Its translation: CASSTQTRTSWNYGYTF.

The chain links TRBV25-1 to TRBJ2-7; the D gene is possibly TRBD1 (5 bases). The germline CDR1 and CDR2 sequences are MGHDK and SYGVNS. The CDR3 loop spans 13 amino acids. V lost 2 bases and J lost 2, with 7 bases in between. The CDR3 DNA follows: TGTGCCAGCAGTGAAGCGACAGCCTACGAGCAGTACTTC. Amino acids: CASSEATAYEQYF.

This clone was detected only a few times. The chain joins TRBV5-6 to TRBJ1-1, with D possibly being TRBD1 (6 bases). Per the germline V gene, CDR1 is SGHDT and CDR2 is YYEEEE. This CDR3 is 13 amino acids long. V was clipped by 3 bases and J by 7 bases, with 13 bases between them. The DNA of the CDR3 is TGTGCCAGCAGCTCCGTGGGGGGGCTTGAAGCTTTCTTT. This translates into CASSSVGGLEAFF.

The chain joins TRBV27 to TRBJ2-7, with D hard to call. V was trimmed by 2 bases and J by 4 bases, leaving 15 bases between them. The CDR3 has 15 residues. The germline V gene has CDR1 MNHEY and CDR2 SMNVEV (reference sequence). CDR3 in DNA: TGTGCCAGCAGTTTAAACAGCCAGCCCATGTACGAGCAGTACTTC. Protein sequence: CASSLNSQPMYEQYF.

The rearrangement joins TRBV5-4 to TRBJ2-2, with a tentative D call TRBD2 (5 bases). Per the germline V gene, CDR1 is SGHNT and CDR2 is YYREEE (reference sequence). V dropped 2 bases and J dropped 6 bases, with 8 bases sitting between them. The CDR3 loop spans 13 amino acids. For the CDR3, the DNA is TGTGCCAGCAGCTTCGAGGGTTCCGGGGAGCTGTTTTTT. As protein: CASSFEGSGELFF.

Only a few counts were recorded for this clone. The chain joins TRBV30 to TRBJ1-6, with D unclear. V was pared by 2 bases and J by 6 bases, with 8 bases between. The CDR3 has 13 amino acids. The germline V gene has CDR1 GTSNPN and CDR2 SVGIG (reference sequence). The CDR3 bases are TGTGCCTGGAGTTACGGGGTTAATTCACCCCTCCACTTT. It translates to CAWSYGVNSPLHF.

This clone was observed a single time. This chain joins TRBV28 and TRBJ1-1, with 11 bases identical to TRBD1. This CDR3 is built from 16 residues. V lost 3 bases, J lost 2 bases, and 5 bases stayed unmatched. Germline V lookup: CDR1 MDHEN, CDR2 SYDVKM. CDR3 sequence reads: CASSFRDRGSNTEAFF. CDR3 DNA: TGTGCCAGCAGTTTCCGGGACAGGGGGAGTAACACTGAAGCTTTCTTT.

The chain links TRBV6-1 to TRBJ1-1; D might be TRBD1 (6 bases). The V and J ends lost 6 bases and 12 bases respectively, with 17 bases between them. The CDR3 totals 12 residues. Germline CDR1 MNHNS, CDR2 SASEGT. CDR3 in amino acids: CASSEGGLSPFF. The CDR3 bases are TGTGCCAGCAGCGAGGGGGGACTTTCACCTTTCTTT.

The chain couples TRBV9 to TRBJ1-4; tentative D call: TRBD1 (6 bases). Germline V gene data show CDR1 as SGDLS and CDR2 as YYNGEE. There are 15 residues in the CDR3. Trimming cost V 0 bases and J 5 bases, with 11 bases left between them. Here the CDR3 DNA reads TGTGCCAGCAGCGTAGGGACAGACAGAAATGAAAAACTGTTTTTT. This gives the protein CASSVGTDRNEKLFF.

The chain recombines TRBV19 with TRBJ1-1; D perhaps matches TRBD1 (6 bases). With 4 bases removed from V and 5 bases from J, the gap between germline ends came to 11 bases. The CDR3 has 13 amino acids. Germline V CDR1 and CDR2: LNHDA, SQIVND (reference sequence). Written as DNA, the CDR3 is TGTGCCAGTAGTAAATCGACAGGAACTGAAGCTTTCTTT. Its protein is CASSKSTGTEAFF.

V gene TRBV6-5 combines with J gene TRBJ1-3, with TRBD1 identical over 9 bases. The CDR3 runs to 15 residues. V gave up 4 bases and J gave up 4 bases; unmatched junction bases: 5. Germline loops: CDR1 MNHEY, CDR2 SVGAGI. Here the CDR3 reads CASSSGQGVGNTIYF. The DNA of the CDR3 is TGTGCCAGCAGTTCGGGACAGGGAGTAGGAAACACCATATATTTT.

The gene calls are TRBV29-1 and TRBJ2-7, with a possible D match to TRBD2 (5 bases). V was clipped by 1 base and J by 2 bases, with 9 bases between them. Per germline, CDR1 SQVTM and CDR2 ANQGSEA. The CDR3 length is 13 residues. CDR3 amino acids: CSVEGAGTYEQYF. DNA of the CDR3: TGCAGCGTTGAAGGGGCCGGGACCTACGAGCAGTACTTC.

This clone was seen more than once but under ten times. The chain has TRBV30 and TRBJ1-2; D possibly corresponds to TRBD1 (5 bases). Germline assignment: CDR1 GTSNPN and CDR2 SVGIG (reference sequence). V shed 3 bases and J shed 8 bases, with 16 bases lying between them. The CDR3 runs to 13 residues. The CDR3 reads CAWSHKGTQGYTF. The CDR3 nucleotides read TGTGCCTGGAGCCACAAAGGGACCCAAGGCTACACCTTC. The full variable domain, in which reference TRBV30 and TRBJ1-2 provide the parts outside the CDR3, is SQTIHQWPATLVQPVGSPLSLECTVEGTSNPNLYWYRQAAGRGLQLLFYSVGIGQISSEVPQNLSASRPQDRQFILSSKKLLLSDSGFYLCAWSHKGTQGYTFGSGTRLTVV.

The V call is TRBV7-2, the J call TRBJ1-1; D is ambiguous. V was pared by 3 bases and J by 4 bases, with 15 bases between. CDR1 is SGHTA, CDR2 FQGNSA, per germline. This CDR3 comprises 15 residues. As DNA, the CDR3 is TGTGCCAGCAGCTTGAAAGGGATGGGTAGCACTGAAGCTTTCTTT. Translating it yields CASSLKGMGSTEAFF.

The J gene is TRBJ1-3, the V gene TRBV28; D gene unclear. The CDR3 totals 13 residues. Trimming stripped 7 bases from V and 9 bases from J, with 16 bases between. Per the germline V gene, CDR1 is MDHEN and CDR2 is SYDVKM. CDR3 nucleotides: TGTGCCAGCAACTCGAATCTCCCTAGCACCATATATTTT. Protein: CASNSNLPSTIYF.

This clone occurred once. The CDR3 DNA follows: TGTGCCAGCAGTTACTCCAGGGCTTATAACTATGGCTACACCTTC. Protein product: CASSYSRAYNYGYTF. This rearrangement joins TRBV6-5 to TRBJ1-2; perhaps TRBD1 as D (5 bases). V was pared by 0 bases and J by 1 base, with 9 bases between. The CDR3 length is 15 residues. CDR1 is MNHEY, CDR2 SVGAGI, per germline.

This clone occurred once. The V gene is TRBV28, the J gene TRBJ1-2; D remains unclear. Trimming took off 6 bases at V and 8 bases at J, with 10 bases between the two ends. The CDR3 has 11 amino acids. The germline V gene has CDR1 MDHEN and CDR2 SYDVKM. CDR3 loop: CASRLLGGYTF. The DNA for the CDR3 is TGTGCCAGCAGGCTTCTCGGCGGCTACACCTTC.

The J gene is TRBJ1-1, the V gene TRBV4-2; TRBD1 is a possible D gene (5 bases). CDR3 length equals 14 residues. V was trimmed by 0 bases and J by 7 bases, leaving 12 bases between them. The V gene's germline CDR1 is LGHNA and CDR2 YNFKEQ. The CDR3 coding sequence is TGTGCCAGCAGCCAAGAAAGGGGAAGAGGTGAAGCTTTCTTT. This codes for CASSQERGRGEAFF.

The chain links TRBV6-5 to TRBJ1-1, with unresolved D. The CDR3 is made up of 13 amino acids. V shed 6 bases and J shed 1 base, with 9 bases lying between them. The germline V gene has CDR1 MNHEY and CDR2 SVGAGI. The CDR3 region has the DNA TGTGCCAGCAGCCGGAGCCAGAACACTGAAGCTTTCTTT. This gives the protein CASSRSQNTEAFF.

V is TRBV5-1 and J is TRBJ2-5; 9 bases map to TRBD1. Germline values: CDR1 SGHRS, CDR2 YFSETQ. The trim removed 4 bases at V and 3 bases at J, leaving 1 base unmatched. This CDR3 spans 13 amino acids. In nucleotides, the CDR3 is TGCGCCAGCAGCGGGGACAGGGAAGAGACCCAGTACTTC. It translates to CASSGDREETQYF.

This clone was seen just once. This rearrangement joins TRBV11-2 to TRBJ1-4; TRBD1 matches at 8 bases. Germline V gene lookup returns CDR1 SGHAT and CDR2 FQNNGV. There are 15 residues in the CDR3. Unmatched junction bases numbered 8, after V lost 4 bases and J lost 7 bases. The CDR3 here is CASSWGAGGVEKLFF. The CDR3 DNA reads as TGTGCCAGCAGCTGGGGGGCAGGGGGCGTTGAAAAACTGTTTTTT.